The 22 T cell receptor beta chains below all came from one sample that was sequenced in a study of T cell clonotyping in hematopoietic cell transplantation. Regarding time point: recipient sample about 28 days before transplant, after cytoreduction. Clones were sequenced by immunoSEQ multiplex PCR, and TCRdb holds only the in-frame ones, with some missing. The table lists tens of thousands of clones, 75% to 90% of them singletons. The sample consisted of peripheral blood mononuclear cells, taken before stem cell transplant. The source is a man aged 60 to 69 with acute myeloid leukemia. Some clones in this sample may be carry-over from other donors' samples.

The V and J genes are TRBV19 and TRBJ1-4; a weak D match, TRBD1 (6 bases). Germline V gene lookup returns CDR1 LNHDA and CDR2 SQIVND (reference sequence). Trimming cost V 6 bases and J 0 bases, with 11 bases left between them. The CDR3 totals 15 residues. In DNA form, the CDR3 reads TGTGCCAGTAGGCAGGGACAAGCAACTAATGAAAAACTGTTTTTT. This codes for CASRQGQATNEKLFF.

This chain joins TRBV28 and TRBJ2-2, with 8 bases matching TRBD1. Germline V CDR1 and CDR2: MDHEN, SYDVKM. The CDR3 spans 13 residues. The V segment lost 10 bases and the J segment 4 bases; nucleotides outside the gene matches: 5. The DNA of the CDR3 is TGTGCCATCAGGGGGCCCGGCACCGGGGAGCTGTTTTTT. Its protein is CAIRGPGTGELFF. Combining the CDR3 with reference TRBV28 and TRBJ2-2 gives the whole variable domain DVKVTQSSRYLVKRTGEKVFLECVQDMDHENMFWYRQDPGLGLRLIYFSYDVKMKEKGDIPEGYSVSREKKERFSLILESASTNQTSMYLCAIRGPGTGELFFGEGSRLTVL.

The sample holds one count of this clone. CDR3 amino acids: CASSWGLEGTYEQYF. The CDR3 nucleotides are TGTGCCAGTAGTTGGGGACTGGAAGGGACCTACGAGCAGTACTTC. This chain joins TRBV19 and TRBJ2-7; maybe TRBD2 (6 bases). V gave up 5 bases and J gave up 2 bases, with 16 bases separating them. The CDR3 has 15 amino acids. The V gene's germline CDR1 is LNHDA and CDR2 SQIVND (reference sequence). Full variable domain (rest looked up from reference TRBV19 and TRBJ2-7): DGGITQSPKYLFRKEGQNVTLSCEQNLNHDAMYWYRQDPGQGLRLIYYSQIVNDFQKGDIAEGYSVSREKKESFPLTVTSAQKNPTAFYLCASSWGLEGTYEQYFGPGTRLTVT.

The J gene is TRBJ2-7, the V gene TRBV13, with TRBD1 matching 7 bases. V dropped 3 bases and J dropped 7; count of bases not matched to a gene: 9. CDR3 length: 14 residues. Germline V gene sequence: CDR1 PRHDT, CDR2 FYEKMQ (reference sequence). The CDR3 region has the DNA TGTGCCAGCAGCTTTAGAGGGGGCCCGGGGGAGCAGTACTTC. It is translated as CASSFRGGPGEQYF.

The chain combines TRBV28 with TRBJ1-5; 11 bases fit TRBD1. Germline trimming cut 7 bases from V and 6 bases from J; bases unmatched to any gene: 14. Per germline, CDR1 MDHEN and CDR2 SYDVKM. CDR3 size: 17 residues. The CDR3 bases are TGTGCCAGCAACTTATCTCCTTGGGACAGGGGGATTCAGCCCCAGCATTTT. It yields the protein CASNLSPWDRGIQPQHF.

The rearrangement joins TRBV4-1 to TRBJ2-7, with D possibly being TRBD2 (5 bases). This CDR3 has 15 residues. Germline CDR1 reads MGHRA; CDR2 reads YSYEKL. Trimming took 4 bases from V and 5 from J, leaving 18 bases between them. The chain's CDR3 is CASSRLGEGRHEQYF. In nucleotides, the CDR3 is TGCGCCAGCAGCCGGCTCGGGGAAGGGCGCCACGAGCAGTACTTC.

The chain uses TRBV12-1 and TRBJ1-2; the table's D gene call, TRBD1, was not cross checked with the DNA. TRBV12-1 represents a pseudogene. The CDR3 is 11 residues long. CDR3 amino acids: CASSSGDGYTF. CDR3 sequence (DNA): TGTGCCAGCAGCTCAGGGGATGGCTACACCTTC.

This clone was seen a handful of times. This sample includes further DNA sequences coding for the same CDR3. V usage is TRBV4-1 and J usage is TRBJ1-5, with unresolved D. Germline CDR1 reads MGHRA; CDR2 reads YSYEKL. V was trimmed by 3 bases and J by 3 bases, leaving 6 bases between them. The CDR3 contains 13 residues. The CDR3 bases are TGCGCCAGCAGCCACGGGCCCAATCAGCCCCAGCATTTT. This encodes CASSHGPNQPQHF.

V and J are TRBV4-3 and TRBJ2-7, with 7 bases that match TRBD2. V lost 1 base and J lost 7; bases outside the gene matches: 13. Germline V gives CDR1 LGHNA, CDR2 YSLEER. The CDR3 loop spans 16 amino acids. CDR3 sequence reads: CASSQALGGGAWEQYF. In DNA form, the CDR3 reads TGCGCCAGCAGCCAAGCCCTTGGCGGGGGTGCTTGGGAGCAGTACTTC.

The chain has TRBV11-2 and TRBJ2-2; D perhaps matches TRBD1 (6 bases). CDR3 length: 15 residues. Trimming stripped 5 bases from V and 0 bases from J, with 10 bases between. Germline CDR1 reads SGHAT; CDR2 reads FQNNGV. The CDR3 nucleotides read TGTGCCAGCAGCCAGGACAGTTCGAACACCGGGGAGCTGTTTTTT. It encodes CASSQDSSNTGELFF.

In this sample, this clone turned up once. The genes are TRBV28 and TRBJ1-3, with D unresolved. Trimming took off 6 bases at V and 0 bases at J, with 12 bases between the two ends. Germline V gene sequence: CDR1 MDHEN, CDR2 SYDVKM. The CDR3 sequence is 15 residues long. As DNA, the CDR3 is TGTGCCAGCAGAAAACTTGGGGACTCTGGAAACACCATATATTTT. Protein product: CASRKLGDSGNTIYF.

This clone came up once. The chain employs TRBV4-1 and TRBJ2-2; tentatively, D is TRBD1 (6 bases). This CDR3 is built from 14 residues. V lost 4 bases, J lost 6 bases, and 12 bases lay in between. Germline assignment: CDR1 MGHRA and CDR2 YSYEKL. The DNA for the CDR3 is TGCGCCAGCAGCCCAGACAGGAATCCCGGGGAGCTGTTTTTT. Protein: CASSPDRNPGELFF.

This clone was counted a single time. The gene calls are TRBV11-2 and TRBJ2-2; 7 bases map to TRBD1. Trimming at V came to 5 bases and at J to 3 bases, leaving 6 bases not matched to a gene. The CDR3 has 15 amino acids. The V gene's germline CDR1 is SGHAT and CDR2 FQNNGV. The CDR3 coding sequence is TGTGCCAGCAGCCCCTGGACAGGTCACACCGGGGAGCTGTTTTTT. Protein: CASSPWTGHTGELFF.

The J gene is TRBJ1-2, the V gene TRBV2; D gene unclear. The germline V gene has CDR1 SNHLY and CDR2 FYNNEI. Deletions cut 4 bases from V and 2 bases from J, with 8 bases between. This CDR3 is built from 13 residues. For the CDR3, the DNA is TGTGCCAGCAGTGTACGGGAGAACTATGGCTACACCTTC. It yields the protein CASSVRENYGYTF.

In its sample, this clone was seen a few times. The V gene is TRBV19, the J gene TRBJ1-6; TRBD1 matches at 7 bases. Trimming took 3 bases from V and 7 from J; bases not matched to a gene: 6. This CDR3 has 15 amino acids. CDR1 and CDR2 from the germline V gene are LNHDA and SQIVND (reference sequence). The CDR3 reads CASSIGGTENSPLHF. In DNA form, the CDR3 reads TGTGCCAGTAGTATCGGCGGGACAGAGAATTCACCCCTCCACTTT.

This clone was detected only a few times. Here the CDR3 DNA reads TGTGCCAGCAGCACACAGGGGGCGAATGGCTACACCTTC. Translated: CASSTQGANGYTF. This chain joins TRBV9 and TRBJ1-2; 9 positions agree with TRBD1. Trimming took 4 bases from V and 6 from J; bases not matched to a gene: 4. CDR1 and CDR2 (germline): SGDLS, YYNGEE. CDR3 length equals 13 residues.

The chain carries TRBV20-1 and TRBJ1-1; 7 bases are a match to TRBD1. Germline CDR1 is DFQATT and CDR2 is SNEGSKA (reference sequence). The CDR3 covers 10 residues. CDR3: CSSTGVEAFF. CDR3 coding DNA: TGCAGCTCCACAGGGGTTGAAGCTTTCTTT.

The chain couples TRBV19 to TRBJ2-1; D perhaps matches TRBD1 (5 bases). Germline CDR1 is LNHDA and CDR2 is SQIVND (reference sequence). This CDR3 region has 17 residues. Trimming took off 3 bases at V and 7 bases at J, with 22 bases between the two ends. As DNA, the CDR3 is TGTGCCAGTAGTATCCTCGTTGCCAGGGATTTTTGGAATGAGCAGTTCTTC. Its translation: CASSILVARDFWNEQFF.

This chain links TRBV29-1 with TRBJ2-2; 8 nucleotides line up with TRBD1. V shed 6 bases, J shed 3 bases, and the junction held 9 bases outside the gene matches. Germline V CDR1 and CDR2: SQVTM, ANQGSEA. This CDR3 spans 15 amino acids. The CDR3 coding sequence is TGCAGCGTGACCGGACAGGGCCTGGACACCGGGGAGCTGTTTTTT. Translated, it gives CSVTGQGLDTGELFF.

CDR3 DNA sequence: TGTGCCAGCAGTTCCCGACCGAGCACTGAAGCTTTCTTT. Translation: CASSSRPSTEAFF. The chain has TRBV27 and TRBJ1-1, with D unclear. The V and J ends lost 4 bases and 4 bases respectively, with 10 bases between them. This CDR3 is built from 13 residues. The germline CDR1 and CDR2 sequences are MNHEY and SMNVEV (reference sequence).

This chain links TRBV28 with TRBJ2-7; 8 bases agree with TRBD2. The CDR3 length is 16 residues. After removal of 8 bases from V and 1 base from J, the junction contained 13 bases not matched to a gene. In germline, CDR1 is MDHEN, CDR2 SYDVKM. Written as DNA, the CDR3 is TGTGCCAGCCCCTGGGCGGAAAGCGGGGGATCCTACGAGCAGTACTTC. Translating it yields CASPWAESGGSYEQYF. The entire variable domain, with the rest obtained from reference TRBV28 and TRBJ2-7, is as follows: DVKVTQSSRYLVKRTGEKVFLECVQDMDHENMFWYRQDPGLGLRLIYFSYDVKMKEKGDIPEGYSVSREKKERFSLILESASTNQTSMYLCASPWAESGGSYEQYFGPGTRLTVT.

The J gene is TRBJ1-1, the V gene TRBV29-1; 7 nucleotides line up with TRBD1. This CDR3 is built from 12 residues. The junction had 2 bases not matched to a gene; V was cut back by 6 bases and J by 1 base. The germline CDR1 and CDR2 sequences are SQVTM and ANQGSEA. The CDR3, as DNA: TGCAGCGTAAGGACAGGGAACACTGAAGCTTTCTTT. Translating gives CSVRTGNTEAFF. Full variable domain (outside the CDR3, taken from reference TRBV29-1 and TRBJ1-1): SAVISQKPSRDICQRGTSLTIQCQVDSQVTMMFWYRQQPGQSLTLIATANQGSEATYESGFVIDKFPISRPNLTFSTLTVSNMSPEDSSIYLCSVRTGNTEAFFGQGTRLTVV.